The entry below describes one T cell receptor beta chain. The antigen this receptor binds is unknown. No base quality information exists; no much larger clone differs at one position. TCRbeta CDR3 regions were amplified from genomic DNA by means of the immunoSEQ Assay, a bias-controlled multiplex PCR. Per the source publication's procedure: Within the assay, amplification of reference gene primers was used to estimate how many nucleated cells each sample contained. To quantify the absolute abundance of each unique TCRbeta CDR3 rearrangement, sequence reads were collapsed and filtered. For each sample, productive Simpson clonality was calculated as the square root of Simpson's diversity index over productive rearrangements. The table was pulled from immuneACCESS by TCRdb, which kept in-frame rearrangements only. Such tables lose some clones; where checked, under half of the loss comes from unresolved V genes, and the rest has no known cause. V and J calls and clone size are as listed in that table; D and trimming were resolved from the DNA. The table for this sample lists 150,000 or so clones; approximately 85% of them were counted only once. The biggest ten clones account for 6.5% to 9.5% of the sample.

This specimen belongs to a study of blood T cell repertoires in COVID-19 (dated by TCRdb to 2018 to 2020). Concerning the study at large: Collaborator samples came from the United States, Italy and Spain and covered acute and convalescent phases of COVID-19. Deeply sampled blood TCRbeta repertoires from subjects exposed to, actively infected with, or recovered from COVID-19 were included in the dataset. Samples came from the ongoing ImmuneRACE study (first 160 participants) plus 1,254 subjects from 6 global collaborators. Where available, HLA class I and class II types were taken from metadata supplied by the sample provider and were not determined by assay-based typing. The sample metadata nearly always contained a de-identified subject ID, COVID-19 status, age in years and sex. The prospective study material was composed of cDNA or gDNA derived from T cells, B-cell-depleted T cells, or PBMCs. The repertoires were released in a freely available public database intended as a resource for research on the immune response to SARS-CoV-2.

One collaborating source in Seattle enrolled patients during active infection and followed them longitudinally through the course of disease. Whole blood was collected in K2EDTA tubes by collaborating institutions according to the institutions' own protocols. For TCRbeta analysis, collaborator samples were shipped as frozen whole blood, as isolated PBMCs, or as DNA extracted from either sample type. V loses 2 bases of germline sequence and J loses 3 bases, and the interval between the two ends is 13 bases. The CDR3 sequence holds 15 residues, the cysteine and phenylalanine included. Only the CDR3 portion is preserved as DNA: 45 bases, with reading frame beginning at the first base. Sequences PRHDT (CDR1) and FYEKMQ (CDR2) are obtained from the germline V gene (reference sequence). What the authors observed across the whole study: Clinical and demographic metadata were provided uncurated, with the amount varying by source and participant.

The source material was peripheral blood. Rearrangement joined TRBV13 to TRBJ1-2; matching of 5 bases hints at TRBD1 as the D gene. The receptor was derived from a woman aged 55 to 70 with COVID-19, enrolled during active disease. The CDR3 protein sequence reads: CASSLSGRGDYGYTF. At the DNA level, the sequence is TGTGCCAGCAGCTTAAGTGGGAGGGGCGACTATGGCTACACCTTC.